This TCR beta chain originates from a study of a mutant IDH1 vaccine in newly diagnosed glioma. As for the study in general: Patients, over weeks 1, 3, 5, 7, 11, 15, 19 and 23, received a total of eight vaccinations. Treatment recipients were approximately 62% male and roughly 38% female, and their mean age was approximately 43 years.

General study points: Any relationship between pseudoprogression and changes in top peripheral T cell clonotypes seemed absent. Evidence of vaccine-induced immune responses was documented in over 85% of patients.

The CDR3 covers 15 residues. Trimming removed 6 bases at V and 2 bases at J, with 14 bases between. Germline V gene sequence: CDR1 SNHLY, CDR2 FYNNEI. In regard to this clone: Its matching antigen is unknown.

Time point specified: week 23, last vaccination. The investigators gave 300 ug of mutant IDH1 20-mer peptide in each vaccine dose, together with topical imiquimod. Generated by immunoSEQ multiplex PCR, the TCRdb table keeps only in-frame clones and is missing some. This sample has around 41,000 clones, with around 76% found just once. Sequenced here: PBMCs, sampled from a glioma patient whose treatment included an IDH1 peptide vaccine. The chain links TRBV2 to TRBJ1-5; tentative D call: TRBD1 (5 bases). The origin of this receptor is a woman in her thirties or forties with glioma. Some clones in this sample may be carry-over from other donors' samples. The CDR3 DNA follows: TGTGCCAGCAGCCCCCGGCAGGGCGGCAATCAGCCCCAGCATTTT. This translates into CASSPRQGGNQPQHF.